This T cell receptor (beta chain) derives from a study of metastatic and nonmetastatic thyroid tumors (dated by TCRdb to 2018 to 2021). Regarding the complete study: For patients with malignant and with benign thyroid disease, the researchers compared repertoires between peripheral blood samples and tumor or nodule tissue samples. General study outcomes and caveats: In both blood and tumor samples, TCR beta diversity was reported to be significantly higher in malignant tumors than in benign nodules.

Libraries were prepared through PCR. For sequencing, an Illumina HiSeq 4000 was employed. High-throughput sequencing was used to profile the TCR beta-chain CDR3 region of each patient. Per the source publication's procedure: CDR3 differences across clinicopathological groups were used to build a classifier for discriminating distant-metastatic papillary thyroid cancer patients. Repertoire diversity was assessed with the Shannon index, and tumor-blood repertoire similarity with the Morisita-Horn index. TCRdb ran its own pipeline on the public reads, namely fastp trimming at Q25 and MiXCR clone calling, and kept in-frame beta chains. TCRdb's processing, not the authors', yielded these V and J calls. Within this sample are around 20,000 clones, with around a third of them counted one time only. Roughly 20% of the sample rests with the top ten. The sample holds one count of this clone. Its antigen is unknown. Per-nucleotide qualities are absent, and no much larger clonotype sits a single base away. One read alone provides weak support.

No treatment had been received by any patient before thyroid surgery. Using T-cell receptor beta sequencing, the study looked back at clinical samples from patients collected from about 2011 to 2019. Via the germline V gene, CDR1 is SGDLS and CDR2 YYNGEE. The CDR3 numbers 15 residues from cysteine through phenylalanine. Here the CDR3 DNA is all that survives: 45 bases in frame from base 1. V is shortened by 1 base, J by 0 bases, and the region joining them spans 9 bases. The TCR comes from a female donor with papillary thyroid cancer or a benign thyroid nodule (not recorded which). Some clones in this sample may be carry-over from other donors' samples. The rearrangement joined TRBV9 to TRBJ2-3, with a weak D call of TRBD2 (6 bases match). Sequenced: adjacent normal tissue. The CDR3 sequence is CASSVTSSSTDTQYF. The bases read TGTGCCAGCAGCGTAACTAGCTCTAGCACAGATACGCAGTATTTT.